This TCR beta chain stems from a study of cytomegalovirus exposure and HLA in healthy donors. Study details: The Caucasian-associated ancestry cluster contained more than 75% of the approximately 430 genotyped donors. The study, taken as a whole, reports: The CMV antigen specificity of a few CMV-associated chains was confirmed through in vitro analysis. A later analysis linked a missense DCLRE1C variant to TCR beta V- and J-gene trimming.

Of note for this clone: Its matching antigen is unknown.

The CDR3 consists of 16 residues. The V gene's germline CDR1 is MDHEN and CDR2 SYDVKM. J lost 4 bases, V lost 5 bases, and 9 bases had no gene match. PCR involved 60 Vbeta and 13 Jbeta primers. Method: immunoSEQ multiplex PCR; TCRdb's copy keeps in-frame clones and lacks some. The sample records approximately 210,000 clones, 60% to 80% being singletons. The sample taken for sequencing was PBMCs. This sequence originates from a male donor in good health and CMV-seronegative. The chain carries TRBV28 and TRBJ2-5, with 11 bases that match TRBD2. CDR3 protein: CASSGSGRGVSETQYF. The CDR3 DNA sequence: TGTGCCAGCAGTGGTAGCGGGAGGGGGGTGTCAGAGACCCAGTACTTC.